The 7 T cell receptor beta chains in this list originate from one sample, sequenced in a study of immune evolution from preneoplasia to lung adenocarcinoma. TCRdb keeps only in-frame clones here, not all; method: immunoSEQ multiplex PCR. The sample has about 15,000 clones; 81% are singletons. The sample taken for sequencing was FFPE minimally invasive lung adenocarcinoma tissue. These receptors were collected from a person in their sixties or seventies with lung adenocarcinoma.

The chain joins TRBV4-3 to TRBJ2-7; D gene ambiguous. The CDR3 runs 13 residues. The germline V gene encodes CDR1 LGHNA and CDR2 YSLEER. Trimming removed 1 base at V and 5 bases at J, with 9 bases between. The CDR3 here is CASSQVLGDEQYF. The CDR3 nucleotides read TGCGCCAGCAGCCAAGTTCTTGGTGACGAGCAGTACTTC.

This clone was recorded only once. The rearrangement joins TRBV7-9 to TRBJ1-2, with 8 nucleotides matching TRBD1. Germline CDR1 is SEHNR and CDR2 is FQNEAQ (reference sequence). This CDR3 has 14 amino acids. Trimming cost V 2 bases and J 4 bases; bases outside gene matches: 3. The CDR3, as DNA: TGTGCCAGCAGCTTAACGGGACAGGCCTATGGCTACACCTTC. Protein product: CASSLTGQAYGYTF.

V usage is TRBV4-1 and J usage is TRBJ2-7, with 11 bases lining up with TRBD2. There are 18 residues in the CDR3. V was clipped by 4 bases and J by 1 base; unmatched bases: 12. Germline CDR1 is MGHRA and CDR2 is YSYEKL. The CDR3 region has the DNA TGCGCCAGCAGCCGGTGGGTGGAGCTAGCGGGAGGTTCCTACGAGCAGTACTTC. Translating gives CASSRWVELAGGSYEQYF.

V is TRBV28 and J is TRBJ2-3; possibly TRBD1 or TRBD2 for D (5 bases each). Germline lookup yields CDR1 MDHEN and CDR2 SYDVKM. There are 15 residues in the CDR3. Trimming shortened V by 10 bases and J by 0 bases, and 17 bases separated the two germline ends. This CDR3 is CATRGRGTSTDTQYF. The CDR3 DNA reads as TGTGCCACCCGGGGAAGGGGAACTAGCACAGATACGCAGTATTTT.

The V call is TRBV29-1, the J call TRBJ1-2; 8 nucleotides align to TRBD1. Germline lookup yields CDR1 SQVTM and CDR2 ANQGSEA. V was pared by 2 bases and J by 3 bases, with 11 bases of the junction left unmatched. The CDR3 is 16 amino acids. The CDR3, as DNA: TGCAGCGTTGAAAAGGACAGGGTGAAAGGACACTATGGCTACACCTTC. Amino acid sequence: CSVEKDRVKGHYGYTF. Drawing the rest from reference TRBV29-1 and TRBJ1-2, the complete variable domain is SAVISQKPSRDICQRGTSLTIQCQVDSQVTMMFWYRQQPGQSLTLIATANQGSEATYESGFVIDKFPISRPNLTFSTLTVSNMSPEDSSIYLCSVEKDRVKGHYGYTFGSGTRLTVV.

This sequence joins TRBV18 and TRBJ2-2; D is possibly TRBD1 (5 bases). Germline CDR1 is KGHSH and CDR2 is LQKENI. The CDR3 extends over 14 amino acids. The V end was cut by 3 bases, the J end by 1 base, with 6 bases between. CDR3 residues: CASSPGQNTGELFF. DNA for the CDR3: TGTGCCAGCTCACCCGGACAGAACACCGGGGAGCTGTTTTTT.

Here the CDR3 DNA reads TGTGCCATCAGTGGACTAGCGGGAGTAGCAGAGACCCAGTACTTC. It codes for CAISGLAGVAETQYF. This chain connects TRBV10-3 to TRBJ2-5; 12 nucleotides align to TRBD2. The CDR3 sequence is 15 residues long. CDR1 ENHRY and CDR2 SYGVKD come from the germline V gene. After removal of 4 bases from V and 4 bases from J, the junction contained 4 bases not matched to a gene.